Reported below is one TCR beta chain. The antigen is unknown. The data belong to a study of PD-1 blockade in classical Hodgkin lymphoma. General observations from the study: By C4D1 there was a significant rise in CD4+ TCR diversity but not in CD8+ TCR diversity. Complete responders had baseline diversity similar to newly diagnosed patients.

TCRdb's table, derived via immunoSEQ multiplex PCR, lists solely in-frame clones and lacks some. Here the sample spans some 33,000 clones, 81% being singletons. CDR3 length: 14 amino acids. Germline V CDR1 and CDR2: SNHLY, FYNNEI. Trimming cost V 4 bases and J 1 base, with 7 bases left between them. Noted time point: cycle 4 day 1 (C4D1), after about 6 weeks of nivolumab. The patients all showed relapse after autologous stem cell transplantation, while their brentuximab vedotin exposure varied. The sequencing used peripheral blood mononuclear cells (PBMCs), collected before the fourth cycle of nivolumab. This chain links TRBV2 with TRBJ1-4; no reliable D call. The clonotype originates from a human donor with classical Hodgkin lymphoma. The CDR3 DNA follows: TGTGCCAGCAGTGGCCGGATAACTAATGAAAAACTGTTTTTT. It encodes CASSGRITNEKLFF.